This TCR beta chain was identified in a study of T cell changes during pregnancy in multiple sclerosis. V lost 0 bases and J 7 bases, leaving 5 bases between the germline ends. The CDR3 runs 11 residues. Per germline, CDR1 SGHRS and CDR2 YFSETQ. Assay: immunoSEQ multiplex PCR; the TCRdb copy retains only in-frame clones and omits some. Of around 100,000 clones in the sample, approximately 90% were seen once. The chain recombines TRBV5-1 with TRBJ2-7; D unresolved. The source material was peripheral blood, sampled in the third trimester of pregnancy. This receptor was identified in a female donor with multiple sclerosis, enrolled in a pregnancy study. The DNA for the CDR3 is TGCGCCAGCAGCTTGGCCAATGAGCAGTACTTC. This codes for CASSLANEQYF.